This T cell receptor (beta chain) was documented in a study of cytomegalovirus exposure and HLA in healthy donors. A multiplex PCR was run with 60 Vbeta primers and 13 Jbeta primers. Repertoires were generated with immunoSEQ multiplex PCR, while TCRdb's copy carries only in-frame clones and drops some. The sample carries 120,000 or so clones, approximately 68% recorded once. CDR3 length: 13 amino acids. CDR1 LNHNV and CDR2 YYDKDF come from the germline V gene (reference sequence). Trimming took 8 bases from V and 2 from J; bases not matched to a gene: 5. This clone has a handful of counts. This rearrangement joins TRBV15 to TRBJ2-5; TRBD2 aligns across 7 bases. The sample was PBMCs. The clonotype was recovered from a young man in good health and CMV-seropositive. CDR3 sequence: CATQRDGQETQYF. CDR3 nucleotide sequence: TGTGCCACCCAGCGGGATGGGCAAGAGACCCAGTACTTC.